The next 26 T cell receptor beta chains were all read from a single sample in a study of immune cell composition in non-small cell lung cancer. Profiled with immunoSEQ multiplex PCR; TCRdb holds only in-frame clones, not every one. Of over 7,000 clones in the sample, around 77% were seen once. Normal lung was sampled as far from the tumour as possible, at least 3 cm. Sequencing was done on a sample of non-adjacent lung tissue. These receptors were collected from a human donor with non-small cell lung cancer.

The V call is TRBV28, the J call TRBJ2-3; possibly TRBD2 for D (5 bases). Trimming removed 3 bases from V and 1 base from J, with 8 bases in between. This CDR3 is built from 14 residues. Germline loops: CDR1 MDHEN, CDR2 SYDVKM. In DNA form, the CDR3 reads TGTGCCAGCAGTTTTCTAGCAGGCACAGATACGCAGTATTTT. Translated: CASSFLAGTDTQYF.

The V gene is TRBV4-1, the J gene TRBJ2-1; D ambiguous. CDR1 is MGHRA, CDR2 YSYEKL, per germline. The CDR3 spans 14 residues. V shed 1 base and J shed 3 bases, with 7 bases lying between them. The CDR3 DNA is TGCGCCAGCAGCCAAGGGGGTCTCTACAATGAGCAGTTCTTC. As protein: CASSQGGLYNEQFF.

This clone was seen only a few times. CDR3 in DNA: TGTGCCAGCAGCTTAGCGGGCGGGGGGGGTGGCACTGAAGCTTTCTTT. It translates to CASSLAGGGGGTEAFF. This sequence joins TRBV7-9 and TRBJ1-1, with D tentatively TRBD1 (5 bases). There are 16 residues in the CDR3. With 0 bases removed from V and 4 bases from J, the gap between germline ends came to 15 bases. Per the germline V gene, CDR1 is SEHNR and CDR2 is FQNEAQ (reference sequence).

The rearrangement joins TRBV5-1 to TRBJ1-1; 8 positions agree with TRBD1. The junction had 7 bases not matched to a gene; V was cut back by 4 bases and J by 5 bases. Per germline, CDR1 SGHRS and CDR2 YFSETQ. The CDR3 covers 14 residues. This CDR3 reads CASSAGGLGTEAFF. In DNA form, the CDR3 reads TGCGCCAGCAGCGCAGGGGGCTTAGGGACTGAAGCTTTCTTT.

This clone was counted between two and nine times. The V gene is TRBV10-3, the J gene TRBJ2-7; 11 positions agree with TRBD2. Per germline, CDR1 ENHRY and CDR2 SYGVKD. The CDR3 is 15 amino acids. Losses at the gene ends were 6 bases for V and 5 bases for J; bases not matched to a gene: 9. The CDR3 DNA sequence: TGTGCCATCAGGGACCCCGGGACTAGCGGACACGAGCAGTACTTC. This translates into CAIRDPGTSGHEQYF.

The sample holds one count of this clone. V gene TRBV18 combines with J gene TRBJ2-3, with TRBD2 matching 9 bases. V shed 6 bases and J 2 bases; nucleotides not matched to a gene: 6. Germline V CDR1 and CDR2: KGHSH, LQKENI. CDR3 length: 15 residues. The CDR3, as DNA: TGTGCCAGCTCTCAGGGACTAGCAAACACAGATACGCAGTATTTT. This encodes CASSQGLANTDTQYF.

The J gene is TRBJ1-1, the V gene TRBV11-2; TRBD1 agrees at 7 bases. The CDR3 is 14 amino acids. Germline trimming cut 5 bases from V and 6 bases from J; bases unmatched to any gene: 9. Germline V gives CDR1 SGHAT, CDR2 FQNNGV. This CDR3 is CASSPPTGRAEAFF. CDR3 in DNA: TGTGCCAGCAGCCCTCCGACAGGGCGGGCTGAAGCTTTCTTT.

J is TRBJ1-6 and V is TRBV6-6; TRBD1 matches at 9 bases. Germline V CDR1 and CDR2: MNHNY, SVGAGI (reference sequence). V was clipped by 6 bases and J by 6 bases; unmatched bases: 3. The CDR3 has 14 amino acids. DNA for the CDR3: TGTGCCAGCAGCCTACAGGGGGCTAATTCACCCCTCCACTTT. Its translation is CASSLQGANSPLHF.

The V and J genes are TRBV30 and TRBJ1-5, with TRBD1 as a possible D gene (5 bases). With 0 bases removed from V and 3 bases from J, the gap between germline ends came to 9 bases. This CDR3 has 14 amino acids. Germline loops: CDR1 GTSNPN, CDR2 SVGIG (reference sequence). CDR3 coding DNA: TGTGCCTGGAGTGTACGACAGCACAATCAGCCCCAGCATTTT. It encodes CAWSVRQHNQPQHF.

The CDR3 DNA follows: TGTGCCAGCAGCGTATTCGTGAGGGGACTAGCGGGGATAAATAGGGAGACCCAGTACTTC. Encoded protein: CASSVFVRGLAGINRETQYF. The chain couples TRBV9 to TRBJ2-5, with TRBD2 matching over 13 bases. V shed 1 base, J shed 5 bases, and the junction held 17 bases outside the gene matches. This CDR3 is 20 amino acids long. CDR1 and CDR2 (germline): SGDLS, YYNGEE.

The chain recombines TRBV5-4 with TRBJ2-1; D is uncertain. CDR3 size: 15 residues. The V gene lost 0 bases and the J gene lost 1 base, with 8 bases spanning the gap. Looked up from germline, CDR1 is SGHNT and CDR2 is YYREEE (reference sequence). For the CDR3, the DNA is TGTGCCAGCAGCTTGGACACTCGTTCCTACAATGAGCAGTTCTTC. Translating gives CASSLDTRSYNEQFF.

J is TRBJ1-1 and V is TRBV7-2; D is unclear. Trimming stripped 1 base from V and 2 bases from J, with 8 bases between. The CDR3 has 14 residues. Germline CDR1 and CDR2: SGHTA and FQGNSA. CDR3 amino acids: CASSLGVSNTEAFF. The CDR3 region has the DNA TGTGCCAGCAGCTTAGGGGTCAGCAACACTGAAGCTTTCTTT.

In its sample, this clone was seen once. V and J are TRBV29-1 and TRBJ1-1; D possibly corresponds to TRBD1 (5 bases). The CDR3 sequence is 13 residues long. Per germline, CDR1 SQVTM and CDR2 ANQGSEA. Trimming cost V 4 bases and J 1 base, with 10 bases left between them. CDR3 sequence: CSVGDGSNTEAFF. The CDR3 bases are TGCAGCGTTGGGGACGGTTCGAACACTGAAGCTTTCTTT.

This chain joins TRBV7-2 and TRBJ1-2; no clear D. V lost 4 bases and J lost 0, with 6 bases in between. Germline V gives CDR1 SGHTA, CDR2 FQGNSA. This CDR3 is 13 amino acids long. CDR3 nucleotides: TGTGCCAGCAGCTCCGGTCCTAACTATGGCTACACCTTC. Its translation: CASSSGPNYGYTF.

V and J are TRBV9 and TRBJ1-1; D ambiguous. CDR1 and CDR2 (germline): SGDLS, YYNGEE. Trimming took off 0 bases at V and 3 bases at J, with 6 bases between the two ends. This CDR3 is built from 13 residues. The CDR3: CASSVVPDTEAFF. CDR3 coding DNA: TGTGCCAGCAGCGTAGTCCCAGACACTGAAGCTTTCTTT.

This chain links TRBV29-1 with TRBJ1-5; TRBD1 agrees at 10 bases. CDR3 length: 14 amino acids. Germline CDR1 and CDR2: SQVTM and ANQGSEA. V shed 7 bases, J shed 4 bases, and the junction held 7 bases outside the gene matches. CDR3 loop: CSAQGTGANQPQHF. For the CDR3, the DNA is TGCAGCGCGCAAGGGACAGGGGCAAATCAGCCCCAGCATTTT.

The CDR3 loop reads CASSQDGTGTGELFF. CDR3 in DNA: TGCGCCAGCAGCCAAGATGGAACAGGAACCGGGGAGCTGTTTTTT. V and J are TRBV4-3 and TRBJ2-2; TRBD1 might be the D (5 bases). The CDR3 consists of 15 residues. Germline CDR1 is LGHNA and CDR2 is YSLEER. V shed 0 bases and J shed 5 bases, with 10 bases lying between them.

The V call is TRBV28, the J call TRBJ2-2; D not certain. The CDR3 contains 15 residues. Germline V gene lookup returns CDR1 MDHEN and CDR2 SYDVKM. V was trimmed by 2 bases and J by 3 bases, leaving 10 bases between them. The CDR3 region has the DNA TGTGCCAGCAGTTTAACCCCCGGGTACACCGGGGAGCTGTTTTTT. This encodes CASSLTPGYTGELFF.

V and J are TRBV18 and TRBJ1-5; D uncertain. The CDR3 is made up of 13 amino acids. Looked up from germline, CDR1 is KGHSH and CDR2 is LQKENI. V shed 1 base and J shed 7 bases, with 8 bases lying between them. This CDR3 reads CASSPRGRQPQHF. In DNA, the CDR3 is TGTGCCAGCTCACCACGTGGGAGACAGCCCCAGCATTTT. The whole variable domain, remainder taken from reference TRBV18 and TRBJ1-5, is NAGVMQNPRHLVRRRGQEARLRCSPMKGHSHVYWYRQLPEEGLKFMVYLQKENIIDESGMPKERFSAEFPKEGPSILRIQQVVRGDSAAYFCASSPRGRQPQHFGDGTRLSIL.

For this clone: Different DNA sequences within this sample yield the same CDR3. This sequence joins TRBV29-1 and TRBJ2-5; TRBD1 is a possible D gene (6 bases). Germline CDR1 SQVTM, CDR2 ANQGSEA. V was pared by 6 bases and J by 5 bases, with 10 bases between. This CDR3 contains 11 residues. The CDR3 coding sequence is TGCAGCGTGACAGGCCTGGAGACCCAGTACTTC. Translated, it gives CSVTGLETQYF.

The chain recombines TRBV28 with TRBJ1-1; D not certain. The CDR3 spans 16 residues. Germline-derived CDR1 and CDR2 are MDHEN and SYDVKM. Trimming removed 5 bases at V and 4 bases at J, with 20 bases between. CDR3 bases: TGTGCCAGCAGTCTCCTCGGCCTCAACTCGGGCACTGAAGCTTTCTTT. It translates to CASSLLGLNSGTEAFF.

This clone was seen a few times. DNA for the CDR3: TGTGCCAGCAGCGCCGGACTCCCCCGAGACACTGAAGCTTTCTTT. Amino acid sequence: CASSAGLPRDTEAFF. V and J are TRBV7-8 and TRBJ1-1; D uncertain. Germline CDR1 SGHVS, CDR2 FQNEAQ. Trimming removed 5 bases from V and 3 bases from J, with 16 bases in between. This CDR3 contains 15 residues.

The chain recombines TRBV5-1 with TRBJ2-3, with 7 bases fitting TRBD2. In germline, CDR1 is SGHRS, CDR2 YFSETQ. This CDR3 has 17 residues. The ends lost 5 bases at V and 3 bases at J; junction bases unmatched: 15. The CDR3 loop reads CASSSFPPAGRTDTQYF. CDR3 coding DNA: TGCGCCAGCAGTTCCTTCCCACCAGCGGGGCGGACAGATACGCAGTATTTT.

V usage is TRBV19 and J usage is TRBJ1-6; 9 nucleotides line up with TRBD1. This CDR3 contains 14 residues. Germline V CDR1 and CDR2: LNHDA, SQIVND (reference sequence). The J segment lost 3 bases and the V segment lost 7 bases, leaving 1 base of the junction unmatched. CDR3 sequence (DNA): TGTGCCAGTACGACAGGGGGCTATAATTCACCCCTCCACTTT. Translated, it gives CASTTGGYNSPLHF.

The chain joins TRBV27 to TRBJ2-7, with D perhaps TRBD2 (5 bases). V lost 5 bases to trimming and J lost 3 bases, with 23 bases between them. The germline gives CDR1 MNHEY, CDR2 SMNVEV (reference sequence). CDR3 length: 17 residues. In DNA form, the CDR3 reads TGTGCCAGCAGTCCCCGTTCCCCTAGCTCTATAAACTACGAGCAGTACTTC. Translated, it gives CASSPRSPSSINYEQYF.

The table lists this clone with a count of one. This rearrangement joins TRBV4-3 to TRBJ2-3, with D unresolved. Germline V lookup: CDR1 LGHNA, CDR2 YSLEER. V was pared by 0 bases and J by 3 bases, with 16 bases between. The CDR3 contains 17 residues. The CDR3 is CASSQDTALWETDTQYF. CDR3 in DNA: TGCGCCAGCAGCCAAGATACAGCTTTATGGGAAACAGATACGCAGTATTTT.